These 32 T cell receptor beta chains came from one sample sequenced in a study of blood T cell repertoires in COVID-19. Sequencing used immunoSEQ multiplex PCR; TCRdb keeps in-frame clones, though not all of them. The sample consists of 200,000 to 300,000 clones, around 86% of them appearing once. The specimen was PBMCs or T cells enriched from blood (not recorded which). These receptors were taken from a woman aged 18 to 35 who had recovered from COVID-19.

The rearrangement uses TRBV18 and TRBJ1-3; D is possibly TRBD1 (5 bases). Germline assignment: CDR1 KGHSH and CDR2 LQKENI. V was clipped by 3 bases and J by 8 bases, with 14 bases between them. CDR3 length: 14 amino acids. The CDR3 is CASSPGDRGDTIYF. For the CDR3, the DNA is TGTGCCAGCTCACCCGGGGACCGGGGGGACACCATATATTTT.

J is TRBJ1-2 and V is TRBV15, with TRBD1 as a possible D gene (6 bases). Trimming pared 0 bases from V and 5 bases from J, leaving 16 bases between. The CDR3 has 16 amino acids. Per the germline V gene, CDR1 is LNHNV and CDR2 is YYDKDF (reference sequence). The CDR3 sequence is CATSRDLGARRYGYTF. CDR3 sequence (DNA): TGTGCCACCAGCAGAGATCTGGGGGCGCGGCGGTATGGCTACACCTTC.

The genes are TRBV6-2 or TRBV6-3 and TRBJ1-1; 8 bases line up with TRBD1. The germline CDR1 and CDR2 sequences are MNHEY and SVGEGT. The junction had 3 bases not matched to a gene; V was cut back by 0 bases and J by 3 bases. CDR3 size: 15 residues. This CDR3 reads CASSYSGQVHTEAFF. In DNA, the CDR3 is TGTGCCAGCAGTTACTCGGGACAGGTCCACACTGAAGCTTTCTTT.

The chain has TRBV28 and TRBJ1-5, with D hard to call. The V end was cut by 3 bases, the J end by 5 bases, with 14 bases between. Germline V gene lookup returns CDR1 MDHEN and CDR2 SYDVKM. The CDR3 contains 15 residues. CDR3 in amino acids: CASSLGGAGHQPQHF. The CDR3 DNA reads TGTGCCAGCAGTTTGGGTGGCGCGGGCCATCAGCCCCAGCATTTT. Full variable domain (outside the CDR3, taken from reference TRBV28 and TRBJ1-5): DVKVTQSSRYLVKRTGEKVFLECVQDMDHENMFWYRQDPGLGLRLIYFSYDVKMKEKGDIPEGYSVSREKKERFSLILESASTNQTSMYLCASSLGGAGHQPQHFGDGTRLSIL.

With respect to this clone: Other DNA variants within this sample encode the same CDR3. The J gene is TRBJ1-1, the V gene TRBV27; no definite D call. The CDR3 sequence is 12 residues long. Germline CDR1 is MNHEY and CDR2 is SMNVEV (reference sequence). Trimming removed 4 bases from V and 1 base from J, with 4 bases in between. As DNA, the CDR3 is TGTGCCAGCAGTTCGGGGAACACTGAAGCTTTCTTT. It specifies CASSSGNTEAFF.

This chain links TRBV5-1 with TRBJ1-4; 7 positions agree with TRBD1. The junction had 11 bases not matched to a gene; V was cut back by 3 bases and J by 0 bases. CDR3 size: 18 residues. Germline CDR1 is SGHRS and CDR2 is YFSETQ. The CDR3 loop reads CASSSPNGQGATNEKLFF. Here the CDR3 DNA reads TGCGCCAGCAGCTCACCTAATGGGCAGGGGGCAACTAATGAAAAACTGTTTTTT.

J is TRBJ2-5 and V is TRBV7-9; D possibly corresponds to TRBD1 (6 bases). This CDR3 spans 14 amino acids. Trimming took 5 bases from V and 0 from J, leaving 10 bases between them. The germline V gene encodes CDR1 SEHNR and CDR2 FQNEAQ (reference sequence). CDR3 loop: CASSGQGNQETQYF. The DNA of the CDR3 is TGTGCCAGCAGCGGGCAGGGGAACCAAGAGACCCAGTACTTC.

The gene calls are TRBV27 and TRBJ2-1; perhaps TRBD1 as D (5 bases). Germline V gene data show CDR1 as MNHEY and CDR2 as SMNVEV (reference sequence). Deletions cut 3 bases from V and 4 bases from J, with 10 bases between. This CDR3 spans 14 amino acids. The CDR3 loop reads CASSFRDSYNEQFF. In nucleotides, the CDR3 is TGTGCCAGCAGTTTCAGAGACAGTTACAATGAGCAGTTCTTC.

This clone was counted between two and nine times. The chain recombines TRBV7-9 with TRBJ2-3, with 9 bases that match TRBD1. With V trimmed by 4 bases and J by 5 bases, 4 bases remained unmatched. This CDR3 has 14 residues. Germline CDR1 is SEHNR and CDR2 is FQNEAQ (reference sequence). The CDR3 here is CASSSRTGEDTQYF. In DNA, the CDR3 is TGTGCCAGCAGCTCACGGACAGGGGAAGATACGCAGTATTTT.

The chain carries TRBV28 and TRBJ1-2, with a tentative D call TRBD1 (5 bases). The CDR3 is 14 amino acids. V was shortened by 7 bases and J by 3 bases, with 15 bases between the two germline ends. Per germline, CDR1 MDHEN and CDR2 SYDVKM. DNA of the CDR3: TGTGCCAGCACCGCTGACAGAGAAGACTATGGCTACACCTTC. Amino acid sequence: CASTADREDYGYTF.

V usage is TRBV29-1 and J usage is TRBJ2-1; the match to TRBD1 covers 8 bases. CDR1 is SQVTM and CDR2 is ANQGSEA in the germline V gene. V lost 1 base and J lost 6; bases outside the gene matches: 5. The CDR3 sequence is 14 residues long. This chain's CDR3 is CSVEGTGKGNEQFF. The CDR3 DNA reads TGCAGCGTTGAAGGGACAGGGAAAGGCAATGAGCAGTTCTTC.

With regard to this clone: Germline is not matched at one junction end, which may reflect a read error. The chain combines TRBV25-1 with TRBJ2-3, with D possibly TRBD1 on 5 matching bases. The CDR3 sequence is 14 residues long. CDR1 is MGHDK, CDR2 SYGVNS, per germline. DNA for the CDR3: TGTGCCAGCAGTGAATGGCAGGGTCCAGATACGCAATATTTT. Its protein is CASSEWQGPDTQYF.

The V gene is TRBV28, the J gene TRBJ1-1, with 8 bases fitting TRBD1. Per the germline V gene, CDR1 is MDHEN and CDR2 is SYDVKM. The CDR3 loop spans 16 amino acids. V lost 5 bases, J lost 0 bases, and 8 bases stayed unmatched. The CDR3 DNA follows: TGTGCCAGCAGTCCTTGGACAGGGATCTTGAACACTGAAGCTTTCTTT. Translating it yields CASSPWTGILNTEAFF.

This clone was found a few times. The rearrangement links TRBV5-8 to TRBJ2-5; the match to TRBD2 covers 10 bases. CDR1 SGHTS and CDR2 YDEGEE come from the germline V gene. CDR3 length: 16 residues. V was pared by 0 bases and J by 2 bases, with 4 bases of the junction left unmatched. As DNA, the CDR3 is TGTGCCAGCAGCTTGGCCTTAGCGGGGGGACAAGAGACCCAGTACTTC. This gives the protein CASSLALAGGQETQYF.

This clone came up once. The chain has TRBV9 and TRBJ1-2, with 8 bases fitting TRBD1. Germline CDR1 is SGDLS and CDR2 is YYNGEE. This CDR3 spans 16 amino acids. The V segment lost 4 bases and the J segment 5 bases; nucleotides outside the gene matches: 13. For the CDR3, the DNA is TGTGCCAGCAGCCGGACTACAGGGGGTACTTCGTATGGCTACACCTTC. This gives the protein CASSRTTGGTSYGYTF.

V is TRBV28 and J is TRBJ2-3; D is possibly TRBD2 (6 bases). Germline V gene sequence: CDR1 MDHEN, CDR2 SYDVKM. This CDR3 is built from 13 residues. V dropped 8 bases and J dropped 2 bases, with 11 bases sitting between them. The CDR3 spells CASVAGSTDTQYF. The CDR3 DNA follows: TGTGCCAGCGTGGCGGGATCCACAGATACGCAGTATTTT.

This chain links TRBV4-2 with TRBJ2-7; 8 bases agree with TRBD1. The CDR3 is made up of 16 amino acids. The germline V gene encodes CDR1 LGHNA and CDR2 YNFKEQ. V lost 0 bases to trimming and J lost 4 bases; unmatched junction nucleotides: 8. The CDR3 DNA is TGTGCCAGCAGCCAAGATTCCGGCCAGGGGGCTTACGAGCAGTACTTC. Its translation: CASSQDSGQGAYEQYF.

The gene calls are TRBV7-2 and TRBJ2-7, with D unresolved. The germline V gene has CDR1 SGHTA and CDR2 FQGNSA. The CDR3 consists of 14 residues. Trimming took off 1 base at V and 0 bases at J, with 7 bases between the two ends. The CDR3 coding sequence is TGTGCCAGCAGCTTAGGGCCATACTCCTACGAGCAGTACTTC. Translated, it gives CASSLGPYSYEQYF.

This chain joins TRBV10-2 and TRBJ1-4; the D is unclear. V lost 7 bases to trimming and J lost 6 bases, with 15 bases between them. Per the germline V gene, CDR1 is WSHSY and CDR2 is SAAADI. The CDR3 sequence is 14 residues long. The CDR3 spells CASIPGFEDEKLFF. CDR3 sequence (DNA): TGCGCCAGCATTCCCGGGTTTGAGGATGAAAAACTGTTTTTT.

The rearrangement uses TRBV7-2 and TRBJ2-5, with a tentative D call TRBD2 (5 bases). In germline, CDR1 is SGHTA, CDR2 FQGNSA. With 7 bases removed from V and 4 bases from J, the gap between germline ends came to 16 bases. The length of the CDR3 is 14 residues. In DNA, the CDR3 is TGTGCCAGCATCCCACGGGGTGGTCTAGAGACCCAGTACTTC. Protein: CASIPRGGLETQYF.

The chain employs TRBV4-3 and TRBJ2-1; D gene ambiguous. The germline CDR1 and CDR2 sequences are LGHNA and YSLEER. V was pared by 1 base and J by 6 bases, with 10 bases between. The CDR3 spans 14 residues. Here the CDR3 DNA reads TGCGCCAGCAGCCAAGTTAACCCCGGCAATGAGCAGTTCTTC. Its protein is CASSQVNPGNEQFF.

A single count supports this clone. The CDR3 DNA reads as TGTGCCAGCAGCTTATTCCTCCCGAGCTCTGGAAACACCATATATTTT. Encoded protein: CASSLFLPSSGNTIYF. The V call is TRBV7-2, the J call TRBJ1-3; no reliable D call. V was pared by 2 bases and J by 0 bases, with 11 bases between. The CDR3 is 16 amino acids. Germline assignment: CDR1 SGHTA and CDR2 FQGNSA. Variable domain in full (rest from reference TRBV7-2 and TRBJ1-3): GAGVSQSPSNKVTEKGKDVELRCDPISGHTALYWYRQSLGQGLEFLIYFQGNSAPDKSGLPSDRFSAERTGGSVSTLTIQRTQQEDSAVYLCASSLFLPSSGNTIYFGEGSWLTVV.

The genes are TRBV5-6 and TRBJ2-5; tentative D call: TRBD1 (5 bases). Looked up from germline, CDR1 is SGHDT and CDR2 is YYEEEE. The germline V and J ends were trimmed by 1 base and 2 bases, with 12 bases remaining between them. CDR3 length: 15 amino acids. CDR3: CASSLSQGWQETQYF. The CDR3 nucleotides are TGTGCCAGCAGCTTGTCCCAGGGATGGCAAGAGACCCAGTACTTC.

This rearrangement joins TRBV19 to TRBJ2-7; 7 positions match TRBD1. J lost 5 bases, V lost 3 bases, and 4 bases had no gene match. CDR3 size: 13 residues. The germline gives CDR1 LNHDA, CDR2 SQIVND (reference sequence). CDR3 DNA: TGTGCCAGTAGTATCAGGGGGACCGACGAGCAGTACTTC. Protein sequence: CASSIRGTDEQYF.

V gene TRBV29-1 combines with J gene TRBJ1-2; 8 bases line up with TRBD1. The germline V gene has CDR1 SQVTM and CDR2 ANQGSEA. The CDR3 loop spans 14 amino acids. V was pared by 6 bases and J by 4 bases, with 10 bases of the junction left unmatched. DNA for the CDR3: TGCAGCGTCGCCCTGACAGGGGAAGGCTATGGCTACACCTTC. This codes for CSVALTGEGYGYTF.

Note on this clone: Other DNA sequences of this sample code for an identical CDR3. The chain uses TRBV30 and TRBJ1-2, with D maybe TRBD1 (5 bases). V was cut by 2 bases and J by 0 bases, with 7 bases left in between. Germline V gives CDR1 GTSNPN, CDR2 SVGIG (reference sequence). CDR3 size: 13 residues. This chain's CDR3 is CAWSPGANYGYTF. Here the CDR3 DNA reads TGTGCCTGGAGTCCGGGGGCTAACTATGGCTACACCTTC. The complete variable domain, with remaining parts taken from reference TRBV30 and TRBJ1-2, reads SQTIHQWPATLVQPVGSPLSLECTVEGTSNPNLYWYRQAAGRGLQLLFYSVGIGQISSEVPQNLSASRPQDRQFILSSKKLLLSDSGFYLCAWSPGANYGYTFGSGTRLTVV.

V is TRBV4-1 and J is TRBJ2-3; 12 bases line up with TRBD1. This CDR3 contains 17 residues. Looked up from germline, CDR1 is MGHRA and CDR2 is YSYEKL. V lost 2 bases and J lost 6; bases outside the gene matches: 9. The CDR3 sequence: CASSQRSGQGAEDTQYF. The CDR3 DNA reads TGCGCCAGCAGCCAAAGGTCGGGACAGGGGGCTGAGGATACGCAGTATTTT.

A single count supports this clone. This chain connects TRBV3-1 (or the pseudogene TRBV3-2) to TRBJ2-3; D is uncertain. The V gene lost 2 bases and the J gene lost 4 bases, with 10 bases spanning the gap. The CDR3 runs 14 residues. Germline-derived CDR1 and CDR2 are LGHDT and YNNKEL (reference sequence). The CDR3 DNA sequence: TGTGCCAGCAGCCAAAGTATGAGCGCAGATACGCAGTATTTT. Translation: CASSQSMSADTQYF.

The count of this clone is one. The chain couples TRBV27 to TRBJ2-7; the D gene is possibly TRBD2 (5 bases). Germline CDR1 reads MNHEY; CDR2 reads SMNVEV (reference sequence). V gave up 3 bases and J gave up 2 bases, with 8 bases separating them. CDR3 length: 13 residues. For the CDR3, the DNA is TGTGCCAGCAGTTTCGTGGGAGCCTACGAGCAGTACTTC. It codes for CASSFVGAYEQYF.

This clone was observed once. This chain uses TRBV5-1 with TRBJ1-1; no firm D call. V lost 7 bases and J 2 bases, leaving 12 bases between the germline ends. CDR1 is SGHRS, CDR2 YFSETQ, per germline. The CDR3 totals 13 residues. CDR3 sequence (DNA): TGCGCCAGCCGCCCGAGACTCAACACTGAAGCTTTCTTT. It yields the protein CASRPRLNTEAFF.

The chain recombines TRBV4-1 with TRBJ2-5; perhaps TRBD2 as D (5 bases). The CDR3 spans 14 residues. Germline V CDR1 and CDR2: MGHRA, YSYEKL. V gave up 0 bases and J gave up 4 bases, with 9 bases separating them. The CDR3 loop is CASSQDRAGETQYF. CDR3 nucleotides: TGCGCCAGCAGCCAAGATCGTGCGGGAGAGACCCAGTACTTC.

J is TRBJ1-2 and V is TRBV28; TRBD1 aligns across 7 bases. The V gene's germline CDR1 is MDHEN and CDR2 SYDVKM. The CDR3 length is 19 residues. V trimming: 2 bases; J trimming: 3 bases; junction bases outside the gene matches: 18. CDR3 protein: CASSLSSRSRQGGDYGYTF. As DNA, the CDR3 is TGTGCCAGCAGTTTAAGTTCGAGGTCTCGACAAGGGGGCGACTATGGCTACACCTTC.